These T cell receptor beta chains were read from a single sample in a study of blood T cell repertoires in COVID-19. Method: immunoSEQ multiplex PCR; TCRdb's copy keeps in-frame clones and lacks some. The repertoire holds about 440,000 clones, with around 88% as singletons. What was sequenced was peripheral blood. The receptors were gathered from a woman aged 25 to 39 with acute or convalescent COVID-19. The CDR3 runs from the conserved cysteine through the conserved F or W. A D gene is named only where the DNA matches it firmly. Part of the rows lack a size; the others show once, few, many or a class for expanded clones.

j_call clone_size v_call d_call cdr3_nt cdr3_aa
TRBJ2-5 - TRBV19 - TGTGCCAGTAGTATAGGGCGGCGGGGAGGAGAGACCCAGTACTTC CASSIGRRGGETQYF
TRBJ2-5 - TRBV15 - TGTGCCACCAGCAGAGCGCGGACCAGGGGGACCCAGTACTTC CATSRARTRGTQYF
TRBJ2-3 - TRBV11-2 TRBD2 TGTGCCAGCAGCCCACGGGGGGGAGCGGGAGGCGCAGATACGCAGTATTTT CASSPRGGAGGADTQYF
TRBJ1-2 - TRBV11-2 - TGTGCCAGCAGCTTAGGAGGGGGTAGTCGGCGGGGCTACACCTTC CASSLGGGSRRGYTF
TRBJ1-4 - TRBV18 - TGTGCCAGCTCACCACGTGATCAGATCTTGTTT CASSPRDQILF
TRBJ1-6 - TRBV19 TRBD1 TGTGCCAGCAAGACAGGGGGATTATCACCCCTCCACTTT CASKTGGLSPLHF
TRBJ2-7 - TRBV10-3 - TGTGCCATCAGTGACACACGGGCCCGGGCAGGGGCACTAGGGGAGCAGTACTTC CAISDTRARAGALGEQYF
TRBJ2-2 once TRBV5-1 - TGCGCCAGCAGCTCAGGGACGAACACCGGGGAGCTGTTTTTT CASSSGTNTGELFF
TRBJ1-1 - TRBV30 - TGTGCCTGGGGTGGACAGCCACAGGCCGCTTTCTTT CAWGGQPQAAFF
TRBJ2-5 - TRBV5-4 TRBD2 TGTGCCAGCAGCTTGCGGGCGGGAGGGCAAGAGACCCAGTACTTC CASSLRAGGQETQYF
TRBJ1-6 - TRBV9 - TGTGCCAGCAGCGCGGGGGGAGTTAATTCACCCCTCCACTTT CASSAGGVNSPLHF
TRBJ2-2 once TRBV29-1 TRBD1 TGCAGCGTTGGGACAGGGGTTAACACCGGGGAGCTGTTTTTT CSVGTGVNTGELFF
TRBJ2-1 - TRBV21-1 - TGTGCCAGCAGCGCTTATGACAGGAAGGTATACAATGAGCAGTTCTTC CASSAYDRKVYNEQFF
TRBJ2-1 - TRBV9 TRBD2 TGTGCCAGCAGCGAAGACTTGGGGGGGTCCTACAATGAGCAGTTCTTC CASSEDLGGSYNEQFF
TRBJ2-7 once TRBV7-9 TRBD1 TGTGCCAGCAGCCTGGACAGGGGGCCCTACGAGCAGTACTTC CASSLDRGPYEQYF
TRBJ1-1 few TRBV7-2 - TGTGCCAGCAGGAGGCAAAGGATGAACACTGAAGCTTTCTTT CASRRQRMNTEAFF
TRBJ2-3 - TRBV3-1/TRBV3-2 - TGTGCCAGCAGCAGGACGACAGGTGGAAACACAGATACGCAGTATTTT CASSRTTGGNTDTQYF
TRBJ2-3 - TRBV5-1 TRBD1 TGCGCCAGCAGCGGATGGGACAGAACCACAGATACGCAGTATTTT CASSGWDRTTDTQYF
TRBJ1-1 - TRBV15 - TGTGCCACCAGCAGAGATCCAGGGCAGCTTAACACTGAAGCTTTCTTT CATSRDPGQLNTEAFF
TRBJ2-2 - TRBV2 - TGTGCCAGCAGTGAGGATAGGGCGGGCACCGGGGAGCTGTTTTTT CASSEDRAGTGELFF
TRBJ2-2 once TRBV9 TRBD1 TGTGCCAGCAGCGCCGGAGCCAGGGGGCCCACCGGGGAGCTGTTTTTT CASSAGARGPTGELFF
TRBJ2-1 - TRBV7-2 TRBD2 TGTGCCAGCAGCTTAATAGCGGGGGGCTACAATGAGCAGTTCTTC CASSLIAGGYNEQFF
TRBJ2-1 once TRBV12-3/TRBV12-4 - TGTGCCAGCAGCCCTACAGACAATGAGCAGTTCTTC CASSPTDNEQFF
TRBJ2-1 - TRBV14 - TGTGCCAGCAGCTACAGACGCGGGGCGCTCAGTGAGCAGTTCTTC CASSYRRGALSEQFF
TRBJ1-5 - TRBV6-5 TRBD1 TGTGCCAGCAGTTCGGGGACAGGGGCGGGCGGTCAGCCCCAGCATTTT CASSSGTGAGGQPQHF
TRBJ1-1 - TRBV9 - TGTGCCAGCAGCCCTCGCGGGGAGGTTGAAGCTTTCTTT CASSPRGEVEAFF
TRBJ2-5 - TRBV12-1 - TGTGCCAGGGGGACCGGGACAGGGGAAGAGACCCAGTACTTC CARGTGTGEETQYF
TRBJ2-7 - TRBV24-1 TRBD1 TGTGCCACCAGTGATCCAGGACAGGGTTCCACCCACGAGCAGTACTTC CATSDPGQGSTHEQYF
TRBJ1-1 - TRBV14 TRBD1 TGTGCCAGCAGCCAAGATTGGGACAGGGGCCGGAACACTGAAGCTTTCTTT CASSQDWDRGRNTEAFF
TRBJ2-7 - TRBV19 TRBD1 TGTGCCAGTAGTATTCGACAGGGGAACGGCTACGAGCAGTACTTC CASSIRQGNGYEQYF
TRBJ2-7 - TRBV19 TRBD2 TGTGCCAGTAGTTTTTCTAGCGGGGGAAACTACGAGCAGTACTTC CASSFSSGGNYEQYF
TRBJ2-3 - TRBV30 - TGTGCCTGGAGTAAAGGTCAGGCTAGCACAGATACGCAGTATTTT CAWSKGQASTDTQYF
TRBJ2-7 - TRBV10-3 TRBD1 TGTGCCATCAGTAGCGGGACAGGGGCCTACGAGCAGTACTTC CAISSGTGAYEQYF
TRBJ2-5 - TRBV5-6 - TGTGCCAGCAGCTTGGTTCCTGGACACCTACAAGAGACCCAGTACTTC CASSLVPGHLQETQYF
TRBJ1-5 - TRBV5-6 - TGTGCCAGCAGCTTTCGAGCCGGGCAGCCCCAGCATTTT CASSFRAGQPQHF
TRBJ2-7 - TRBV5-5 - TGTGCCAGCAGCTCGGGACTTCTTAGCTCCTACGAGCAGTACTTC CASSSGLLSSYEQYF
TRBJ1-2 - TRBV4-2 TRBD1 TGTGCCAGCAGCCAGATCACACAGGGGTTCCAGTATGGCTACACCTTC CASSQITQGFQYGYTF
TRBJ1-6 - TRBV9 - TGTGCCAGCAGCGTAGGTAGGGGTTCCTATAATTCACCCCTCCACTTT CASSVGRGSYNSPLHF
TRBJ2-7 - TRBV7-3 - TGTGCCAGCAGCTTATTGGGTCAGGTGAGCGAGCAGTACTTC CASSLLGQVSEQYF
TRBJ1-6 - TRBV30 - TGTGCCTTTACGGACAGTGTCTATAATTCACCCCTCCACTTT CAFTDSVYNSPLHF
TRBJ1-3 - TRBV5-1 - TGCGCCAGCAGCTTGGAGGGAGGGGACACCATATATTTT CASSLEGGDTIYF
TRBJ2-7 - TRBV29-1 TRBD1 TGCAGCGTCTCCTTGGGGACAGCGTTTCTCGAGCAGTACTTC CSVSLGTAFLEQYF
TRBJ2-1 few TRBV3-1/TRBV3-2 - TGTGCCAGCAGCCAACAAAAAACAAACTCCTACAATGAGCAGTTCTTC CASSQQKTNSYNEQFF
TRBJ2-1 - TRBV15 - TGTGCCACCAGCAGCCTTGAGGGGCGGGGTGAGCAGTTCTTC CATSSLEGRGEQFF
TRBJ1-2 once TRBV6-5 - TGTGCCAGCAGAAACGGGGCGGGGTATGGCTACACCTTC CASRNGAGYGYTF
TRBJ2-2 few TRBV9 TRBD1 TGTGCCAGCAGCGCCGGGACAGGGTCCGGGGAGCTGTTTTTT CASSAGTGSGELFF
TRBJ1-1 - TRBV10-3 - TGTGCCATCAGTGGGGGGGGCCCGGGAGCTTTCTTT CAISGGGPGAFF
TRBJ1-6 - TRBV18 - TGTGCCAGCTCAGACCAGACCGACAGAATTACACCCCTCCACTTT CASSDQTDRITPLHF
TRBJ2-1 - TRBV9 TRBD1 TGTGCCAGCAGCGTAGATTTGGCAGGGGGCTACAATGAGCAGTTCTTC CASSVDLAGGYNEQFF
TRBJ1-1 - TRBV3-1/TRBV3-2 - TGTGCCAGCAGCCAAGGAATGTGGGGGAGGAGTAACACTGAAGCTTTCTTT CASSQGMWGRSNTEAFF
TRBJ2-3 - TRBV28 TRBD2 TGTGCCAGCAGTTTGGCGGGCCAAAAGCGGGGGGGGCCCCGAGATACGCAGTATTTT CASSLAGQKRGGPRDTQYF
TRBJ2-7 - TRBV2 - TGTGCCAGCAGGGACACCCGATTAACCTACGAGCAGTACTTC CASRDTRLTYEQYF
TRBJ1-6 few TRBV28 - TGTGCCAGCAGCCGGGGGGACCGTTCGTCACCCCTCCACTTT CASSRGDRSSPLHF